What follows are 32 T cell receptor beta chains derived from one specimen sequenced in a study of cytomegalovirus exposure and HLA in healthy donors. PCR employed 60 Vbeta and 13 Jbeta primers. Profiled with immunoSEQ multiplex PCR; TCRdb holds only in-frame clones, not every one. The sample totals approximately 92,000 clones; its top ten clones hold roughly 3.4%. The sample comprised PBMCs. These receptor sequences come from a woman younger than 45 in good health and CMV-seronegative.

This rearrangement joins TRBV29-1 to TRBJ2-1; 11 bases agree with TRBD2. The ends lost 7 bases at V and 7 bases at J; junction bases unmatched: 9. This CDR3 is 14 amino acids long. The V gene's germline CDR1 is SQVTM and CDR2 ANQGSEA. The CDR3 spells CSARLAGRLNEQFF. CDR3 in DNA: TGCAGCGCTAGACTAGCGGGAAGGTTAAATGAGCAGTTCTTC.

The V call is TRBV4-1, the J call TRBJ2-1; TRBD2 is a possible D gene (5 bases). The CDR3 runs to 17 residues. Per germline, CDR1 MGHRA and CDR2 YSYEKL. V lost 4 bases to trimming and J lost 0 bases, with 16 bases between them. This CDR3 is CASSLDSSTSSYNEQFF. The CDR3 bases are TGCGCCAGCAGCCTGGACTCAAGTACAAGCTCCTACAATGAGCAGTTCTTC.

The chain uses TRBV5-1 and TRBJ1-3; D remains ambiguous. V was clipped by 5 bases and J by 2 bases, with 14 bases between them. This CDR3 comprises 15 residues. CDR1 is SGHRS, CDR2 YFSETQ, per germline. This CDR3 is CASRDQEATGNTIYF. DNA for the CDR3: TGCGCCAGCAGAGATCAGGAGGCCACTGGAAACACCATATATTTT.

The chain joins TRBV5-1 to TRBJ1-1; D is uncertain. Trimming took 0 bases from V and 1 from J, leaving 4 bases between them. Germline CDR1 SGHRS, CDR2 YFSETQ. This CDR3 comprises 13 residues. CDR3 DNA sequence: TGCGCCAGCAGCTTGGGGGCGAACACTGAAGCTTTCTTT. Its protein product is CASSLGANTEAFF.

CDR3 sequence (DNA): TGTGCCAGCAGTCCGGACTCCAATGAGCAGTTCTTC. Translated, it gives CASSPDSNEQFF. The chain recombines TRBV7-9 with TRBJ2-1; D might be TRBD2 (5 bases). The CDR3 runs to 12 residues. V gave up 6 bases and J gave up 6 bases, with 9 bases separating them. Germline values: CDR1 SEHNR, CDR2 FQNEAQ (reference sequence).

This sequence joins TRBV14 and TRBJ1-6; the D is unclear. The V and J ends lost 3 bases and 10 bases respectively, with 7 bases between them. This CDR3 is 12 amino acids long. In germline, CDR1 is SGHDN, CDR2 FVKESK. Here the CDR3 reads CASSHPRSPLHF. CDR3 DNA: TGTGCCAGCAGCCACCCTCGGTCACCCCTCCACTTT.

The chain recombines TRBV4-1 with TRBJ1-5; TRBD1 matches 7 bases. The junction had 5 bases not matched to a gene; V was cut back by 3 bases and J by 0 bases. This CDR3 contains 16 residues. CDR1 MGHRA and CDR2 YSYEKL come from the germline V gene. The CDR3 DNA sequence: TGCGCCAGCAGCCAGGGGACAGAGTATAGCAATCAGCCCCAGCATTTT. Its translation is CASSQGTEYSNQPQHF.

The J gene is TRBJ2-5, the V gene TRBV7-2; no reliable D call. Between the trimmed V and J ends, which lost 6 bases and 1 base, there was a span of 15 bases. Germline CDR1 and CDR2: SGHTA and FQGNSA. This CDR3 has 15 amino acids. CDR3 sequence: CASRVRVVPQETQYF. The CDR3, as DNA: TGTGCCAGCAGAGTCCGGGTGGTACCCCAAGAGACCCAGTACTTC.

V usage is TRBV28 and J usage is TRBJ1-2; no clear D. CDR3 length: 16 residues. The ends were cut back, 5 bases at V and 2 bases at J, with 18 bases in the middle. The germline V gene has CDR1 MDHEN and CDR2 SYDVKM. This CDR3 reads CASSHRLGVNNYGYTF. DNA of the CDR3: TGTGCCAGCAGTCACCGGTTGGGCGTTAACAACTATGGCTACACCTTC.

The chain combines TRBV9 with TRBJ2-7; 11 positions agree with TRBD2. Per germline, CDR1 SGDLS and CDR2 YYNGEE. Trimming took 4 bases from V and 3 from J; bases not matched to a gene: 6. This CDR3 is 15 amino acids long. This CDR3 reads CASSPRLAGLYEQYF. The CDR3 nucleotides read TGTGCCAGCAGCCCCCGACTAGCGGGACTCTACGAGCAGTACTTC.

The chain is built from TRBV28 and TRBJ2-1; 10 bases align to TRBD2. The CDR3 covers 16 residues. The germline CDR1 and CDR2 sequences are MDHEN and SYDVKM. V was pared by 4 bases and J by 2 bases, with 5 bases of the junction left unmatched. This chain's CDR3 is CASSSSGGDTYNEQFF. The CDR3 nucleotides read TGTGCCAGCAGTTCTAGCGGGGGCGACACCTACAATGAGCAGTTCTTC.

The chain has TRBV6-1 and TRBJ2-2; 13 bases map to TRBD2. J was trimmed by 6 bases and V by 3 bases; bases with no gene match: 4. The CDR3 sequence is 16 residues long. Germline CDR1 is MNHNS and CDR2 is SASEGT. CDR3 region: CASSEATSGRPGELFF. Written as DNA, the CDR3 is TGTGCCAGCAGTGAGGCGACTAGCGGGAGGCCCGGGGAGCTGTTTTTT.

This chain uses TRBV6-5 with TRBJ2-5, with unresolved D. The length of the CDR3 is 10 residues. Germline lookup yields CDR1 MNHEY and CDR2 SVGAGI. Between the trimmed V and J ends, which lost 5 bases and 5 bases, there was a span of 3 bases. The CDR3 loop reads CASSGETQYF. The DNA of the CDR3 is TGTGCCAGCAGTGGCGAGACCCAGTACTTC.

The V call is TRBV30, the J call TRBJ1-5, with TRBD1 matching 8 bases. The germline gives CDR1 GTSNPN, CDR2 SVGIG (reference sequence). The J segment lost 1 base and the V segment lost 6 bases, leaving 8 bases of the junction unmatched. The CDR3 consists of 15 residues. The CDR3, as DNA: TGTGCCTGTACGACTACAGGGGGAAGCAATCAGCCCCAGCATTTT. Protein: CACTTTGGSNQPQHF.

The gene calls are TRBV6-1 and TRBJ1-3; 7 nucleotides agree with TRBD1. V was pared by 3 bases and J by 2 bases, with 4 bases of the junction left unmatched. CDR3 size: 15 residues. Germline V CDR1 and CDR2: MNHNS, SASEGT. CDR3 bases: TGTGCCAGCAGTGAGACAGGGAGGACTGGAAACACCATATATTTT. This codes for CASSETGRTGNTIYF.

This chain uses TRBV7-9 with TRBJ2-5; 7 bases agree with TRBD1. This CDR3 region has 17 residues. V trimming: 5 bases; J trimming: 5 bases; junction bases outside the gene matches: 17. Germline V lookup: CDR1 SEHNR, CDR2 FQNEAQ (reference sequence). The CDR3 DNA reads as TGTGCCAGCAGCGCCTCTGGGGCACAGGGGCCCCTGGAGACCCAGTACTTC. Its protein product is CASSASGAQGPLETQYF.

This chain links TRBV2 with TRBJ2-2; D might be TRBD1 (6 bases). Trimming removed 1 base from V and 7 bases from J, with 10 bases in between. CDR1 SNHLY and CDR2 FYNNEI come from the germline V gene. The CDR3 has 14 residues. CDR3 DNA sequence: TGTGCCAGCAGTGAAGGGACAGCTAGCGGGGAGCTGTTTTTT. Translation: CASSEGTASGELFF. Full variable domain (rest looked up from reference TRBV2 and TRBJ2-2): EPEVTQTPSHQVTQMGQEVILRCVPISNHLYFYWYRQILGQKVEFLVSFYNNEISEKSEIFDDQFSVERPDGSNFTLKIRSTKLEDSAMYFCASSEGTASGELFFGEGSRLTVL.

The J gene is TRBJ1-1, the V gene TRBV5-1; 7 bases map to TRBD1. Germline V CDR1 and CDR2: SGHRS, YFSETQ. CDR3 length: 13 residues. The junction had 2 bases not matched to a gene; V was cut back by 3 bases and J by 3 bases. The CDR3 DNA is TGCGCCAGCAGCTCTCAGGGGGACACTGAAGCTTTCTTT. Its translation is CASSSQGDTEAFF.

The chain has TRBV4-2 and TRBJ2-1, with D possibly being TRBD1 (5 bases). CDR1 and CDR2 from the germline V gene are LGHNA and YNFKEQ. Trimming took 5 bases from V and 2 from J, leaving 13 bases between them. The length of the CDR3 is 15 residues. As DNA, the CDR3 is TGTGCCAGCAGCTCCGTTAGGGGCACCTACAATGAGCAGTTCTTC. Translated, it gives CASSSVRGTYNEQFF.

The chain uses TRBV19 and TRBJ2-1; 9 nucleotides agree with TRBD1. Trimming removed 5 bases from V and 7 bases from J; junction bases left unmatched: 12. The CDR3 consists of 16 residues. Germline V gene data show CDR1 as LNHDA and CDR2 as SQIVND (reference sequence). CDR3 DNA sequence: TGTGCCAGTAGTGATCCCGGGACAGGGCTTAGGAATGAGCAGTTCTTC. Translating it yields CASSDPGTGLRNEQFF.

This chain uses TRBV2 with TRBJ2-1; D ambiguous. Trimming shortened V by 4 bases and J by 4 bases, and 17 bases separated the two germline ends. Per germline, CDR1 SNHLY and CDR2 FYNNEI. The CDR3 runs 16 residues. The CDR3 sequence: CASSAQAGLTYNEQFF. The CDR3 DNA reads TGTGCCAGCAGTGCTCAGGCTGGGCTCACATACAATGAGCAGTTCTTC. Full variable domain (outside the CDR3, taken from reference TRBV2 and TRBJ2-1): EPEVTQTPSHQVTQMGQEVILRCVPISNHLYFYWYRQILGQKVEFLVSFYNNEISEKSEIFDDQFSVERPDGSNFTLKIRSTKLEDSAMYFCASSAQAGLTYNEQFFGPGTRLTVL.

V usage is TRBV5-8 and J usage is TRBJ2-7; D is perhaps TRBD1 (6 bases). Germline V gene sequence: CDR1 SGHTS, CDR2 YDEGEE. Trimming took off 2 bases at V and 1 base at J, with 10 bases between the two ends. The CDR3 has 14 residues. The CDR3 DNA reads as TGTGCCAGCAGCTTCGGACAGCTTTCCTACGAGCAGTACTTC. Its translation is CASSFGQLSYEQYF.

This chain links TRBV10-1 with TRBJ2-1; 7 positions agree with TRBD1. Per germline, CDR1 WNHNN and CDR2 SYGVQD (reference sequence). This CDR3 has 16 residues. V was pared by 0 bases and J by 4 bases, with 6 bases of the junction left unmatched. This CDR3 reads CASSESSAGGYNEQFF. In DNA form, the CDR3 reads TGCGCCAGCAGTGAGTCCTCGGCAGGGGGTTACAATGAGCAGTTCTTC.

V is TRBV7-9 and J is TRBJ2-7; no reliable D call. Germline V CDR1 and CDR2: SEHNR, FQNEAQ (reference sequence). The CDR3 consists of 11 residues. Trimming removed 5 bases from V and 3 bases from J, with 5 bases in between. The CDR3 bases are TGTGCCAGCAGCCTACTCTACGAGCAGTACTTC. Amino acids: CASSLLYEQYF.

The chain combines TRBV5-1 with TRBJ2-5; unclear D gene. V shed 0 bases and J shed 1 base, with 10 bases lying between them. Germline V gene data show CDR1 as SGHRS and CDR2 as YFSETQ. This CDR3 is built from 15 residues. As DNA, the CDR3 is TGCGCCAGCAGCTTGGCCGGGTCGGTCCAAGAGACCCAGTACTTC. Translating gives CASSLAGSVQETQYF.

CDR3 sequence (DNA): TGTGCCAGCAGCTTGGGACTAGTTGAGCAGTTCTTC. Translation gives CASSLGLVEQFF. The V and J genes are TRBV13 and TRBJ2-1; 8 bases align to TRBD2. Germline CDR1 is PRHDT and CDR2 is FYEKMQ (reference sequence). V lost 3 bases, J lost 9 bases, and 1 base stayed unmatched. The CDR3 covers 12 residues.

The rearrangement uses TRBV5-1 and TRBJ2-1; the match to TRBD1 covers 7 bases. CDR3 size: 15 residues. The trim removed 2 bases at V and 4 bases at J, leaving 6 bases unmatched. Germline V gene lookup returns CDR1 SGHRS and CDR2 YFSETQ. The CDR3 region has the DNA TGCGCCAGCAGCTTATTACCGGGACAGTACAATGAGCAGTTCTTC. Its protein is CASSLLPGQYNEQFF. Filled out from reference TRBV5-1 and TRBJ2-1, the complete variable domain reads KAGVTQTPRYLIKTRGQQVTLSCSPISGHRSVSWYQQTPGQGLQFLFEYFSETQRNKGNFPGRFSGRQFSNSRSEMNVSTLELGDSALYLCASSLLPGQYNEQFFGPGTRLTVL.

V gene TRBV10-3 combines with J gene TRBJ1-1; a weak D match, TRBD1 (6 bases). V gave up 6 bases and J gave up 1 base, with 15 bases separating them. Germline V gene lookup returns CDR1 ENHRY and CDR2 SYGVKD. This CDR3 region has 15 residues. The CDR3 loop is CAIRQDGQRNTEAFF. For the CDR3, the DNA is TGTGCCATCAGGCAAGACGGACAGAGGAACACTGAAGCTTTCTTT.

The V gene is TRBV4-1, the J gene TRBJ1-2; D unclear. V was shortened by 1 base and J by 8 bases, with 17 bases between the two germline ends. Germline V gene data show CDR1 as MGHRA and CDR2 as YSYEKL. The CDR3 has 15 residues. The CDR3 here is CASSQVQEPLGGYTF. CDR3 in DNA: TGCGCCAGCAGCCAAGTCCAGGAACCTCTCGGAGGCTACACCTTC.

J is TRBJ2-7 and V is TRBV28; 9 positions agree with TRBD1. Germline CDR1 is MDHEN and CDR2 is SYDVKM. V was pared by 7 bases and J by 4 bases, with 11 bases of the junction left unmatched. The CDR3 extends over 15 amino acids. For the CDR3, the DNA is TGTGCCAGCAAGACCGGGACAGGGTCGGCTTACGAGCAGTACTTC. Its translation is CASKTGTGSAYEQYF.

The chain has TRBV7-2 and TRBJ2-3; 10 nucleotides match TRBD2. Per germline, CDR1 SGHTA and CDR2 FQGNSA. The CDR3 consists of 15 residues. Trimming at V came to 6 bases and at J to 2 bases, leaving 5 bases not matched to a gene. This CDR3 reads CASSPLAGVTDTQYF. In nucleotides, the CDR3 is TGTGCCAGCAGTCCCCTAGCGGGAGTCACAGATACGCAGTATTTT. The full variable domain, in which reference TRBV7-2 and TRBJ2-3 provide the parts outside the CDR3, is GAGVSQSPSNKVTEKGKDVELRCDPISGHTALYWYRQSLGQGLEFLIYFQGNSAPDKSGLPSDRFSAERTGGSVSTLTIQRTQQEDSAVYLCASSPLAGVTDTQYFGPGTRLTVL.

The rearrangement uses TRBV11-1 and TRBJ2-2, with 8 bases fitting TRBD1. The V gene's germline CDR1 is SGHAT and CDR2 FQDESV (reference sequence). The CDR3 is made up of 14 amino acids. V lost 5 bases to trimming and J lost 6 bases; unmatched junction nucleotides: 5. The CDR3 region has the DNA TGTGCCAGCAGCCGGGGGACAGGAGCCGGGGAGCTGTTTTTT. Residues: CASSRGTGAGELFF.